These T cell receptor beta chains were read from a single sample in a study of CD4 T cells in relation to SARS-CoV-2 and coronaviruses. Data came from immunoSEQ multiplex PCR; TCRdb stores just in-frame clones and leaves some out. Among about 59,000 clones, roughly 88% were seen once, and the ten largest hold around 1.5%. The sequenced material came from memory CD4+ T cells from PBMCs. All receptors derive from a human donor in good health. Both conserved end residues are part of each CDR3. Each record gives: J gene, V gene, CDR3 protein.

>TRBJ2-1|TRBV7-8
CASSSAGHYNEQFF
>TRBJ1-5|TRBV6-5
CASTSGNQPQHF
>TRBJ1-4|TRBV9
CASSRTVGNEKLFF
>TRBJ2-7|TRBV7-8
CASSLEHGYEQYF
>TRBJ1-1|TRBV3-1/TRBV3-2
CASSPTGGTAFF
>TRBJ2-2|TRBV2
CASSADRPHTGELFF
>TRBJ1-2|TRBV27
CASSPRWGVPAGYTF
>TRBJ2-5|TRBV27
CASSSSSVETQYF
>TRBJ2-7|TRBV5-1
CASSPSGVSSYEQYF
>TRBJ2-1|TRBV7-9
CASSLGTRNEQFF
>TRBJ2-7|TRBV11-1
CASSPQDRGLYEQYF
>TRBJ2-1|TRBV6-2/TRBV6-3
CASSYGREWGEQFF
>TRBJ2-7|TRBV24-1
CATGTQNRVRHEQYF
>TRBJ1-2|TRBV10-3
CAISDSGTANYGYTF
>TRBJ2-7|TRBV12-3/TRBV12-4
CASSPAVRKQYF
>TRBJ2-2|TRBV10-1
CASSEDRVSGELFF
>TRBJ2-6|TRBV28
CASSLFGAYSGANVLTF
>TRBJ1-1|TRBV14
CASSLQAGRAFF
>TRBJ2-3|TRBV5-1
CASRTRTTPEDTQYF
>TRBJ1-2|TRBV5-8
CASRLDWYYGYTF
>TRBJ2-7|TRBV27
CASSLLVRGLDEQYF
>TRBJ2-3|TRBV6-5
CASSRQAGATDTQYF
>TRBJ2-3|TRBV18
CASSKESGRGTDTQYF
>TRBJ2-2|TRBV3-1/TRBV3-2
CASSQGKGNTGELFF
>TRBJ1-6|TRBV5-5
CASSGQLGVKSPLHF
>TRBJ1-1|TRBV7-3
CASRGTGDYTEAFF
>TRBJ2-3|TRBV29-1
CSVGWRVEGTDTQYF